Listed below are T cell receptor beta chains from one sample, sequenced in a study of T cell repertoires in cytomegalovirus infection. Their specific antigens are unknown. TCRdb itself ran the reads through MiXCR, one entry per CDR3 protein. The sample lists 200,000 to 250,000 distinct CDR3 sequences; about 40% were seen once. The sample was CD8+ T cells from cultured PBMCs, taken from culture after CMV antigen stimulation. These receptors all stem from a human donor in good health (CMV status not recorded). Some clones in this sample may be carry-over from other donors' samples. CDR3s include the opening cysteine and the closing phenylalanine or tryptophan. The D gene is left open where the match is weak. Only some rows state a clone size, as once, few, many or a class for expanded clones.

>TRBD1|-|TRBJ1-6|TRBV5-4
TGTGCCAGCAGCTTGGACAGGGGAAGAAGGAATTCACCCCTCCACTTT
CASSLDRGRRNSPLHF
>TRBD1|many|TRBJ2-7|TRBV6-1
TGTGCCAGCAGTACAGGGGGGCGAAACTACGAGCAGTACTTC
CASSTGGRNYEQYF
>-|-|TRBJ1-6|TRBV5-6
TGTGCCAGCAGCTTGGGAGCGGTATCCTCCTATAATTCACCCCTCCACTTT
CASSLGAVSSYNSPLHF
>-|-|TRBJ2-5|TRBV14
TGTGCCAGCAGCCAAGGAGGAGGAGGGAAAAGTGAGACCCAGTACTTC
CASSQGGGGKSETQYF
>TRBD1|-|TRBJ1-2|TRBV7-8
TGTGCCAGCAGCTTAGCCCCGACAGGGCGGAATGGCTACACCTTC
CASSLAPTGRNGYTF
>-|-|TRBJ2-3|TRBV9
TGTGCCAGCAGCCCGAGGACCGGGGTGGGAGTCGATACGCAGTATTTT
CASSPRTGVGVDTQYF
>-|-|TRBJ1-5|TRBV7-6
TGTGCCAGCAGCGAGCCCAATCAGCCCCAGCATTTT
CASSEPNQPQHF
>-|few|TRBJ1-5|TRBV25-1
TGTGCCAGCAGTCCCGAAGAGTCAGATAGCAATCAGCCCCAGCATTTT
CASSPEESDSNQPQHF
>-|once|TRBJ2-7|TRBV29-1
TGCAGCGTTGAAGATTTACAGTCCTACGAGCAGTACTTC
CSVEDLQSYEQYF
>TRBD1|-|TRBJ2-7|TRBV27
TGTGCCAGCAGGCGACAGGGTGTGAGGGAGCAGTACTTC
CASRRQGVREQYF
>TRBD1|-|TRBJ1-1|TRBV7-3
TGTGCCAGCAGCACAGGGGCGAACACTGAAGCTTTCTTT
CASSTGANTEAFF
>TRBD2|few|TRBJ2-1|TRBV7-8
TGTGCCAGCAGCTTAGACCCAGCGGGGGCCTTAAGCTCCTACAATGAGCAGTTCTTC
CASSLDPAGALSSYNEQFF
>TRBD1|-|TRBJ2-7|TRBV10-3
TGTGCCATCAGTGAGTCGGTGACAGGGCGCCCCGAATTC
CAISESVTGRPEF
>-|-|TRBJ1-2|TRBV27
TGTGCCAGCGGCCAACGCGGAAATGGCTACACCTTC
CASGQRGNGYTF
>-|few|TRBJ2-4|TRBV27
TGTGCCAGCAGTTGGCGGGACAATCCTCAAAACATTCAGTACTTC
CASSWRDNPQNIQYF
>TRBD2|-|TRBJ2-1|TRBV9
TGTGCCAGCAGCGTAGAGGGGCGGGGGGGCGATCGGCAGTTCTTC
CASSVEGRGGDRQFF
>TRBD1|-|TRBJ1-2|TRBV7-4
TGTGCCAGCAGCTCGACAGGGGGCCTCAACTATGGCTACACCTTC
CASSSTGGLNYGYTF